This T cell receptor beta chain emerged from a study of cytomegalovirus exposure and HLA in healthy donors. Looking at the study overall: It was reported in a later analysis that the same platform had been used for the 90 to 150 validation repertoires as for the roughly 710 first-cohort repertoires.

Germline lookup yields CDR1 SNHLY and CDR2 FYNNEI. The CDR3 extends over 15 amino acids. The V end was cut by 3 bases, the J end by 0 bases, with 11 bases between. This clone was counted between two and nine times. What it binds is not known. Findings of the study overall: TCR sequences were mostly rare, though some public TCRs occurred in many donors. In vitro assays verified that three CMV-associated chains recognized CMV antigens specifically.

Clones were sequenced by immunoSEQ multiplex PCR, and TCRdb holds only the in-frame ones, with some missing. The table shows roughly 200,000 clones, with roughly 81% occurring only once. The sample consisted of PBMCs. This clonotype was obtained from a woman younger than 45 in good health and CMV-seronegative. This chain connects TRBV2 to TRBJ1-2; D is uncertain. DNA for the CDR3: TGTGCCAGCAGTGACGAACTGATAGCTAACTATGGCTACACCTTC. It specifies CASSDELIANYGYTF.